The T cell receptor beta chain under discussion was sequenced for a study of shared clonotypes between healthy human individuals. Overall study context: For every donor, three CD4 naive, three CD4 memory, two CD8 naive and one CD8 memory plates were used. Points from the study as a whole: Larger estimated richness was generally recorded for naive subsets relative to memory subsets.

Positively selected for CCR7, the CD45RO-negative cells used as naive CD8 cells excluded terminally differentiated effector memory CD45RA+ cells. Generated by immunoSEQ multiplex PCR, the TCRdb table keeps only in-frame clones and is missing some. Altogether about 2.2 million clones are present, around 95% being singletons, with the ten largest covering around 1.8%. This CDR3 is 16 amino acids long. Germline lookup yields CDR1 SGDLS and CDR2 YYNGEE. The junction had 11 bases not matched to a gene; V was cut back by 6 bases and J by 6 bases. Concerning this clone itself: The antigen remains unidentified.

The genes are TRBV9 and TRBJ2-1; 11 bases agree with TRBD2. The TCR originated in a man aged 18 to 30 in good health. Some clones in this sample may be carry-over from other donors' samples. What was sequenced was naive CD8+ T cells from PBMCs. The CDR3 loop is CASTKSGLAEFNEQFF. The CDR3 DNA sequence: TGTGCCAGCACCAAATCGGGACTAGCGGAATTCAATGAGCAGTTCTTC.